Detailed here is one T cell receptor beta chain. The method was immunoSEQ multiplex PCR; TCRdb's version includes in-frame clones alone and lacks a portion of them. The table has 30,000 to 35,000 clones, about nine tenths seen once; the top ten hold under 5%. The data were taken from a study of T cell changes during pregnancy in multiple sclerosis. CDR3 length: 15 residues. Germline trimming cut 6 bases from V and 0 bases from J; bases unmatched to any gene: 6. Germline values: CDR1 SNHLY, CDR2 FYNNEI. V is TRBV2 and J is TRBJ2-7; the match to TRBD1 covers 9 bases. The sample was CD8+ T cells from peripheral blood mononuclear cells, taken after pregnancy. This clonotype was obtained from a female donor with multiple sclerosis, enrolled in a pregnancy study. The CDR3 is CASSPGTGISYEQYF. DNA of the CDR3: TGTGCCAGCAGCCCCGGGACAGGGATCTCCTACGAGCAGTACTTC. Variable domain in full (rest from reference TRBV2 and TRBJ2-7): EPEVTQTPSHQVTQMGQEVILRCVPISNHLYFYWYRQILGQKVEFLVSFYNNEISEKSEIFDDQFSVERPDGSNFTLKIRSTKLEDSAMYFCASSPGTGISYEQYFGPGTRLTVT.